The clone carrying this T cell receptor beta chain was picked up a small number of times. How the authors handled the data: Reference gene primers were amplified, and this amplification served to estimate nucleated cell counts. Method: immunoSEQ multiplex PCR; TCRdb's copy keeps in-frame clones and lacks some. That table gives V, J and clone size, and the DNA gave D and trimming. The sample has about 42,000 clones; about 91% are singletons. The record originates from a study of blood T cell repertoires in COVID-19. Background on the study: There were acute and convalescent COVID-19 samples, and they came from the United States, Italy and Spain.

The sequence derives from a human donor in a cohort sampled during active COVID-19. The sample comprised peripheral blood.

The CDR3 is CATSFWHKWEGQGYQPQHF. In nucleotides, the CDR3 is TGTGCCACCAGTTTCTGGCATAAGTGGGAGGGACAGGGGTATCAGCCCCAGCATTTT. J is TRBJ1-5 and V is TRBV24-1; 10 nucleotides match TRBD1. From germline, CDR1 is KGHDR and CDR2 SFDVKD. V was clipped by 6 bases and J by 5 bases; unmatched bases: 18. The length of the CDR3 is 19 residues.